The rows below give T cell receptor beta chains drawn from one sample of a study of cytomegalovirus exposure and HLA in healthy donors. Clones were sequenced by immunoSEQ multiplex PCR, and TCRdb holds only the in-frame ones, with some missing. The top ten hold under 3% of the sample, which has 180,000 or so clones, around 82% seen once. The sample was PBMCs. These receptors were collected from a woman in her thirties in good health and CMV-seropositive. The CDR3 runs from the conserved cysteine through the conserved F or W. The D gene is left open where the match is weak. Expanded clones get a size class; other rows say once, few or many, or leave the size out.

16	.	TRBV4-1	TRBJ2-7	.	TGCGCCAGCAGCCAAGCCCGGGGGAGGGGGGCGAACGAGCAGTACTTC	CASSQARGRGANEQYF
16	.	TRBV11-3	TRBJ1-1	.	TGTGCCAGCAGCTTACCTCGAGGGAACAGAAACACTGAAGCTTTCTTT	CASSLPRGNRNTEAFF
15	.	TRBV28	TRBJ1-4	.	TGTGCCAGCAGTTTATGGTCGGAGGCCAATGAAAAACTGTTTTTT	CASSLWSEANEKLFF
15	.	TRBV29-1	TRBJ2-3	once	TGCAGCGGGGGCTCCGGAATTGGGGCCGCAGATACGCAGTATTTT	CSGGSGIGAADTQYF
13	.	TRBV12-5	TRBJ2-2	.	TGTGCTAGTGGTTTGACGGACACCGGGGAGCTGTTTTTT	CASGLTDTGELFF
16	.	TRBV7-2	TRBJ2-7	.	TGTGCCAGCAGCCAAGCGGCAGGGAGGTCGTCCTACGAGCAGTACTTC	CASSQAAGRSSYEQYF
12	.	TRBV5-1	TRBJ2-3	.	TGCGCCAGCAGCTTGGGTCTCGAGGGGCAGTATTTT	CASSLGLEGQYF
15	.	TRBV5-5	TRBJ1-1	.	TGTGCCAGCAGCTTGGCCCGCGGGGGGAGGGCTGAAGCTTTCTTT	CASSLARGGRAEAFF
16	.	TRBV7-9	TRBJ2-3	once	TGTTCCTTAGGAACCGGGGGGACAGGAGGCGCAGATACGCAGTATTTT	CSLGTGGTGGADTQYF
13	.	TRBV19	TRBJ2-7	.	TGTGCCAGTAGTCGCGGGTTCCTCTACGAGCAGTACTTC	CASSRGFLYEQYF
15	.	TRBV9	TRBJ1-1	.	TGTGCCAGCAGCGCGTGGACAGCCGCGAACACTGAAGCTTTCTTT	CASSAWTAANTEAFF
13	TRBD1	TRBV5-4	TRBJ1-2	.	TGTGCCAGCAGCACACAGGGGGCCGGTGGCTACACCTTC	CASSTQGAGGYTF
16	.	TRBV4-1	TRBJ2-7	.	TGCGCCAGCAGCCCGACGGTAGCTCGGCTCGTTTTAGAGCAGTACTTC	CASSPTVARLVLEQYF
14	.	TRBV19	TRBJ2-7	once	TGTGCCAGTAGTGCGACTGCGACCTCCTACGAGCAGTACTTC	CASSATATSYEQYF
16	.	TRBV4-3	TRBJ1-6	few	TGCGCCAGCAGCCAAGAACCAGGGCAACGAAATTCACCCCTCCACTTT	CASSQEPGQRNSPLHF
12	.	TRBV11-2	TRBJ2-7	.	TGTGCCAGCAGCTTAGACCGCTACGAGCAGTACTTC	CASSLDRYEQYF
13	.	TRBV2	TRBJ1-2	.	TGTGCCAGCAGCTTTGACAGGAGCTATGGCTACACCTTC	CASSFDRSYGYTF
16	TRBD2	TRBV5-6	TRBJ2-5	few	TGTGCCAGCAGGGGAAGAGGAGCGGGGGAGCTCGACCCAGGGTACTTC	CASRGRGAGELDPGYF
14	.	TRBV28	TRBJ1-6	.	TGTGCCAGCAGCGTTCCGGTCACCCGTTCACCCCTCCACTTT	CASSVPVTRSPLHF
15	TRBD2	TRBV19	TRBJ2-3	.	TGTGCCAGTAGCGGGAAGGGACTAGAAATTGATACGCAGTATTTT	CASSGKGLEIDTQYF
13	.	TRBV6-6	TRBJ1-1	.	TGTGCCAGCAGCTCCGACTGGAACACTGAAGCTTTCTTT	CASSSDWNTEAFF
15	.	TRBV6-1	TRBJ2-1	few	TGTGCCAGCAGCGGGGGGCGGGGCTCCTACAATGAGCAGTTCTTC	CASSGGRGSYNEQFF
15	TRBD1	TRBV9	TRBJ2-5	.	TGTGCCAGCAGCGTAGGACAGGGGTATGGGGAGACCCAGTACTTC	CASSVGQGYGETQYF
15	TRBD2	TRBV7-9	TRBJ2-3	.	TGTGCCAGCAGCTTACGCGGGGGGGCCGCAGATACGCAGTATTTT	CASSLRGGAADTQYF
14	TRBD1	TRBV7-9	TRBJ2-1	.	TGTGCCAGCCGAGGGACAGGGAGATACAATGAGCAGTTCTTC	CASRGTGRYNEQFF
19	.	TRBV4-1	TRBJ2-1	once	TGCGCCAGCAGCCAAGAAAGGGTGGCGGCGGGCGACTCCTACAATGAGCAGTTCTTC	CASSQERVAAGDSYNEQFF
13	TRBD1	TRBV6-6	TRBJ2-1	.	TGTGCCAGCAGTCCACAGGGGTCGAATGAGCAGTTCTTC	CASSPQGSNEQFF
15	.	TRBV7-2	TRBJ2-1	once	TGTGCCAGCAGCACCCTGAAGGGGGGGCAGAATGAGCAGTTCTTC	CASSTLKGGQNEQFF
15	.	TRBV4-2	TRBJ2-1	once	TGTGCCAGCAGCCAAGATAGAGGGAGCTACAATGAGCAGTTCTTC	CASSQDRGSYNEQFF
16	.	TRBV5-1	TRBJ1-4	.	TGCGCCAGCAGCTTTGGTTTAGGACAGAGATCTGAAAAACTGTTTTTT	CASSFGLGQRSEKLFF
15	TRBD2	TRBV28	TRBJ2-3	.	TGTGCCAGCAGCCCAGCGGGGGGAGCATCCGATACGCAGTATTTT	CASSPAGGASDTQYF
14	.	TRBV5-8	TRBJ1-1	few	TGTGCCAGCAGCTTGTACTCCAGGGGAACTGAAGCTTTCTTT	CASSLYSRGTEAFF
16	TRBD1	TRBV12-5	TRBJ1-4	.	TGTGCTAGTGGCCGGCCCGGGACAGGGCGGGATGAAAAACTGTTTTTT	CASGRPGTGRDEKLFF
13	.	TRBV19	TRBJ2-1	.	TGTGCCAGTAGGGGGCCATCCTACAATGAGCAGTTCTTC	CASRGPSYNEQFF
14	.	TRBV16	TRBJ1-4	.	TGTGCCAGCAGCCTCCGGGCAACTAATGAAAAACTGTTTTTT	CASSLRATNEKLFF
15	TRBD1	TRBV28	TRBJ1-6	.	TGTGCCAGCAGCTCCCGGACAGGGAATAATTCACCCCTCCACTTT	CASSSRTGNNSPLHF
16	TRBD2	TRBV5-4	TRBJ2-3	.	TGTGCCAGCAGCGATTGGGGGAGGGCCCACACAGATACGCAGTATTTT	CASSDWGRAHTDTQYF
13	.	TRBV6-1	TRBJ2-7	.	TGTGCCAGCAGTGAGGCTGACAGGAGAGTGCAGTACTTC	CASSEADRRVQYF
17	.	TRBV10-3	TRBJ2-1	.	TGTGCCATCAGTGAGTCCATGAGCGCGGTTTCCTACAATGAGCAGTTCTTC	CAISESMSAVSYNEQFF
14	.	TRBV4-2	TRBJ1-2	.	TGTGCCAGCAGCCAAGAGGAGGGTTACTATGGCTACACCTTC	CASSQEEGYYGYTF
13	.	TRBV6-5	TRBJ1-2	few	TGTGCCAGCAGTGGGGGGGCACCCTATGGCTACACCTTC	CASSGGAPYGYTF
15	TRBD1	TRBV6-6	TRBJ2-3	.	TGTGCCAGCAGTTCGGGACAGGGTAGCACAGATACGCAGTATTTT	CASSSGQGSTDTQYF
14	.	TRBV14	TRBJ2-7	few	TGTGCCAGCAGCCCTACAGGTGTCTCCTACGAGCAGTACTTC	CASSPTGVSYEQYF
15	.	TRBV4-3	TRBJ1-6	.	TGCGCCAGCACCCCCATGGGAGGGGGGAGGTCACCCCTCCACTTT	CASTPMGGGRSPLHF
13	.	TRBV7-3	TRBJ2-5	.	TGTGCCAGCAGCCGTGGCCAGGGGGAGACCCAGTACTTC	CASSRGQGETQYF
17	TRBD1	TRBV28	TRBJ1-6	.	TGTGCCAGCAGTTCCACAGGGGGGAGGTCCTATAATTCACCCCTCCACTTT	CASSSTGGRSYNSPLHF
15	TRBD2	TRBV11-2	TRBJ2-1	once	TGTGCCAGCAGCGAGAGGGCTAGCGGGGCGGATGAGCAGTTCTTC	CASSERASGADEQFF
16	TRBD2	TRBV7-2	TRBJ2-4	.	TGTGCCAGCAGCTTAGAACTAGCGGGGGGATTAAACAGTCAGTACTTC	CASSLELAGGLNSQYF
14	TRBD1	TRBV19	TRBJ2-5	.	TGTGCCAGTATTGGACAGGGGCACCAAGAGACCCAGTACTTC	CASIGQGHQETQYF
15	.	TRBV7-2	TRBJ1-4	few	TGTGCCAGCAGCTTAGCCCCGGTTACTAATGAAAAACTGTTTTTT	CASSLAPVTNEKLFF
15	TRBD1	TRBV6-5	TRBJ1-2	.	TGTGCCAGCATCCACCGTCGGGACAGGGGAGGTGGCTACACCTTC	CASIHRRDRGGGYTF
14	.	TRBV2	TRBJ2-1	.	TGTGCCAGCAGATTACAGGGTGGATACAATGAGCAGTTCTTC	CASRLQGGYNEQFF
14	TRBD1	TRBV27	TRBJ1-1	once	TGTGCCAGCAGTCTCAGGGGGCGGAACACTGAAGCTTTCTTT	CASSLRGRNTEAFF
14	TRBD1	TRBV5-6	TRBJ1-2	.	TGTGCCAGCAGCCCTGGACAGGGCGGCTATGGCTACACCTTC	CASSPGQGGYGYTF
16	TRBD1	TRBV28	TRBJ2-1	.	TGTGCCAGCAGTCGCCTGGGACAGGGTATTAACAATGAGCAGTTCTTC	CASSRLGQGINNEQFF
11	.	TRBV21-1	TRBJ1-2	.	TGTGCCAGCAGTGCAGACTATGGCTACACCTTC	CASSADYGYTF
11	.	TRBV6-5	TRBJ1-2	.	TGTGCCAGCAGTAAACAGGGTAGCTACACCTTC	CASSKQGSYTF